This TCR beta chain emerged from a study of CD8+ T cells in alopecia areata. This clone was picked up a small number of times. RNA was extracted and reverse transcribed into cDNA as the sequencing template. Profiling relied on immunoSEQ multiplex PCR, and the TCRdb table lists in-frame clones only, not all of them. The sample yields fewer than 250,000 clones, approximately 40% seen once. CDR1 is SEHNR, CDR2 FQNEAQ, per germline (reference sequence). The germline V and J ends were trimmed by 5 bases and 7 bases, with 15 bases remaining between them. The CDR3 covers 14 residues. The sample's treatment: oral pan-JAK inhibitor, 5-10 mg twice daily.

The sequence was collected from a human donor with alopecia areata. The chain combines TRBV7-9 with TRBJ1-5; D call uncertain. The specimen comprised CD4+ T cells sorted from blood, sampled around week 36, from a patient treated with tofacitinib. The CDR3 loop is CASSDRQSRQPQHF. CDR3 in DNA: TGTGCCAGCAGCGATCGGCAGTCTCGACAGCCCCAGCATTTT.